Listed below are T cell receptor beta chains from one sample, sequenced in a study of beta chain features in type 1 diabetes. Only in-frame clones appear in the TCRdb table, and some are missing; sequencing was by immunoSEQ multiplex PCR. This table holds 600,000 to 700,000 clones, over 10% found once. Sample: naive CD4+ T cells from blood. Receptors originate from a man aged 25-45 years with type 1 diabetes. The CDR3 runs from the conserved cysteine through the conserved F or W. The D gene is left open where the match is weak. Rows give clone size only sometimes, using once, few, many, or a class for an expanded clone.

j_gene: TRBJ2-1; d_gene: NA; abundance: NA; v_gene: TRBV10-3; CDR3aa: CAISEQGSLEQFF; CDR3nt: TGTGCCATCAGTGAACAGGGTTCTCTCGAGCAGTTCTTC
j_gene: TRBJ1-4; d_gene: NA; abundance: NA; v_gene: TRBV5-1; CDR3aa: CASSFQGSNEKLFF; CDR3nt: TGCGCCAGCAGCTTCCAGGGGTCTAATGAAAAACTGTTTTTT
j_gene: TRBJ2-7; d_gene: TRBD1; abundance: few; v_gene: TRBV27; CDR3aa: CASSSPRLNIGGQGIEQYF; CDR3nt: TGTGCCAGCAGTTCGCCTCGCCTCAATATCGGGGGACAGGGGATCGAGCAGTACTTC
j_gene: TRBJ2-5; d_gene: NA; abundance: few; v_gene: TRBV6-5; CDR3aa: CASSYSWDRQGETQYF; CDR3nt: TGTGCCAGCAGTTACTCTTGGGACCGCCAAGGAGAGACCCAGTACTTC
j_gene: TRBJ2-6; d_gene: NA; abundance: NA; v_gene: TRBV11-2; CDR3aa: CASSPRITGGANVLTF; CDR3nt: TGTGCCAGCAGCCCCCGGATAACGGGTGGGGCCAACGTCCTGACTTTC
j_gene: TRBJ1-5; d_gene: NA; abundance: few; v_gene: TRBV2; CDR3aa: CASSEMYDVGPQHF; CDR3nt: TGTGCCAGCAGTGAAATGTATGACGTGGGGCCCCAGCATTTT
j_gene: TRBJ1-1; d_gene: NA; abundance: few; v_gene: TRBV19; CDR3aa: CASNRAGRNTEAFF; CDR3nt: TGTGCCAGTAATCGGGCCGGTAGGAACACTGAAGCTTTCTTT
j_gene: TRBJ2-3; d_gene: TRBD2; abundance: NA; v_gene: TRBV28; CDR3aa: CASKNGAGGRISTDTQYF; CDR3nt: TGTGCCAGCAAAAACGGAGCGGGGGGACGAATTAGCACAGATACGCAGTATTTT
j_gene: TRBJ2-7; d_gene: NA; abundance: NA; v_gene: TRBV5-1; CDR3aa: CASSLFTQDSEQYF; CDR3nt: TGCGCCAGCAGCTTGTTCACTCAGGACTCCGAGCAGTACTTC
j_gene: TRBJ1-1; d_gene: NA; abundance: NA; v_gene: TRBV10-3; CDR3aa: CAINQAMNTEAFF; CDR3nt: TGTGCCATCAATCAGGCCATGAACACTGAAGCTTTCTTT
j_gene: TRBJ1-3; d_gene: TRBD1; abundance: NA; v_gene: TRBV7-9; CDR3aa: CASSPRRDRVAGNTIYF; CDR3nt: TGTGCCAGCAGCCCTCGACGGGACAGGGTCGCCGGAAACACCATATATTTT
j_gene: TRBJ2-5; d_gene: NA; abundance: NA; v_gene: TRBV29-1; CDR3aa: CSVGDSSEETQYF; CDR3nt: TGCAGCGTGGGGGACTCTAGCGAAGAGACCCAGTACTTC
j_gene: TRBJ2-3; d_gene: NA; abundance: NA; v_gene: TRBV10-3; CDR3aa: CAISPPRGSTDTQYF; CDR3nt: TGTGCCATCAGTCCCCCCCGGGGTAGCACAGATACGCAGTATTTT
j_gene: TRBJ1-2; d_gene: NA; abundance: NA; v_gene: TRBV6-5; CDR3aa: CASSLPGHGYGYTF; CDR3nt: TGTGCCAGCAGCCTACCGGGACATGGGTATGGCTACACCTTC
j_gene: TRBJ2-7; d_gene: NA; abundance: NA; v_gene: TRBV11-2; CDR3aa: CASSLGNEQYF; CDR3nt: TGTGCCAGCAGCTTAGGTAACGAGCAGTACTTC
j_gene: TRBJ2-1; d_gene: NA; abundance: few; v_gene: TRBV7-2; CDR3aa: CASSLTGLSDEQFF; CDR3nt: TGTGCCAGCAGCTTGACGGGACTCTCGGATGAGCAGTTCTTC
j_gene: TRBJ2-4; d_gene: TRBD1; abundance: NA; v_gene: TRBV5-1; CDR3aa: CASRQTGLAKNIQYF; CDR3nt: TGCGCCAGCAGGCAGACAGGGCTAGCCAAAAACATTCAGTACTTC
j_gene: TRBJ2-7; d_gene: NA; abundance: NA; v_gene: TRBV10-2; CDR3aa: CASSEGREQYF; CDR3nt: TGCGCCAGCAGTGAGGGGCGCGAGCAGTACTTC
j_gene: TRBJ1-4; d_gene: TRBD1; abundance: NA; v_gene: TRBV4-3; CDR3aa: CASSQDRGQTNEKLFF; CDR3nt: TGCGCCAGCAGCCAAGACAGGGGGCAGACTAATGAAAAACTGTTTTTT
j_gene: TRBJ2-2; d_gene: NA; abundance: few; v_gene: TRBV7-8; CDR3aa: CASSLSGELFF; CDR3nt: TGTGCCAGCAGCTTATCCGGGGAGCTGTTTTTT
j_gene: TRBJ2-2; d_gene: NA; abundance: NA; v_gene: TRBV11-3; CDR3aa: CASSPTGTPNTGELFF; CDR3nt: TGTGCCAGCAGCCCAACCGGGACACCGAACACCGGGGAGCTGTTTTTT
j_gene: TRBJ1-2; d_gene: NA; abundance: few; v_gene: TRBV4-2; CDR3aa: CASSQASRTANYGYTF; CDR3nt: TGTGCCAGCAGCCAGGCTAGTAGGACAGCTAACTATGGCTACACCTTC
j_gene: TRBJ2-1; d_gene: NA; abundance: NA; v_gene: TRBV28; CDR3aa: CASSSGPSPNEQFF; CDR3nt: TGTGCCAGCAGTTCAGGTCCCAGTCCCAATGAGCAGTTCTTC